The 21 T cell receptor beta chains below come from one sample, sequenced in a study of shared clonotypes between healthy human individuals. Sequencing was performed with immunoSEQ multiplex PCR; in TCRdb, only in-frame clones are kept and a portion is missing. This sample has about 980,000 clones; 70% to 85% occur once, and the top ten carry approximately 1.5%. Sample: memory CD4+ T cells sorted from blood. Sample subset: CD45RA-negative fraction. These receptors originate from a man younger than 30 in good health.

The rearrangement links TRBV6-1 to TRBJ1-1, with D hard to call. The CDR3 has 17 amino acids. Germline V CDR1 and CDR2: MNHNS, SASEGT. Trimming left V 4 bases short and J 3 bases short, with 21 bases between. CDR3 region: CASSGRTEVLVYTEAFF. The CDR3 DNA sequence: TGTGCCAGCAGTGGTAGGACGGAAGTCCTTGTGTACACTGAAGCTTTCTTT.

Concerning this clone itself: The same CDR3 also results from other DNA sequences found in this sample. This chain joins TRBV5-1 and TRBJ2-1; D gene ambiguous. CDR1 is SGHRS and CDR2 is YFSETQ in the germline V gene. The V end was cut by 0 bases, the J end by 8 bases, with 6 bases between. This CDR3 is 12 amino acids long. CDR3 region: CASSLGGYEQFF. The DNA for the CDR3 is TGCGCCAGCAGCTTGGGGGGATATGAGCAGTTCTTC. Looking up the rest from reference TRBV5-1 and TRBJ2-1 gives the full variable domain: KAGVTQTPRYLIKTRGQQVTLSCSPISGHRSVSWYQQTPGQGLQFLFEYFSETQRNKGNFPGRFSGRQFSNSRSEMNVSTLELGDSALYLCASSLGGYEQFFGPGTRLTVL.

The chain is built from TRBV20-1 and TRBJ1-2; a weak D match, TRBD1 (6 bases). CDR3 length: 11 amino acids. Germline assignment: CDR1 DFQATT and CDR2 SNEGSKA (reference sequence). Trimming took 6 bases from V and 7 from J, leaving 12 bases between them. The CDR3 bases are TGCAGTGCAGGGACAATCGGTGGCTACACCTTC. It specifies CSAGTIGGYTF.

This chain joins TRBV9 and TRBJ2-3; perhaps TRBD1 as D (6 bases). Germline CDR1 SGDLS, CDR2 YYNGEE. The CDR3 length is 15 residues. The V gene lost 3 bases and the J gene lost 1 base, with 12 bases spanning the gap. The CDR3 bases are TGTGCCAGCAGCGGGCAGGGGCCGGGCACAGATACGCAGTATTTT. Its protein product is CASSGQGPGTDTQYF.

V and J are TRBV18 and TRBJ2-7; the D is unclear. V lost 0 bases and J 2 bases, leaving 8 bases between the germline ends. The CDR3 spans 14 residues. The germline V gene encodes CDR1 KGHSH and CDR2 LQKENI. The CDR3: CASSPPRNPYEQYF. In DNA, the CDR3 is TGTGCCAGCTCACCACCGAGAAACCCCTACGAGCAGTACTTC.

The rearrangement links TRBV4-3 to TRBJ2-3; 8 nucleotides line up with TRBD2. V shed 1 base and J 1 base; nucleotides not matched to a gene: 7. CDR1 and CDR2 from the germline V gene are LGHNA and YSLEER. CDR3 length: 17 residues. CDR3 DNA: TGCGCCAGCAGCCAAGCACTTCCGACTAGCGGCACAGATACGCAGTATTTT. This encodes CASSQALPTSGTDTQYF.

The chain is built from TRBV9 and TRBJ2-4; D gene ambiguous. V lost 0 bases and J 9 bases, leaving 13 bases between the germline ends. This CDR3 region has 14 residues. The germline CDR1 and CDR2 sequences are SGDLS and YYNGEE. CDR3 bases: TGTGCCAGCAGCGTAGCCGGTCTAAAATCCATTCAGTACTTC. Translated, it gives CASSVAGLKSIQYF.

CDR3 region: CASSFPEWGRRPLHF. The CDR3 nucleotides are TGTGCCAGTAGTTTTCCCGAATGGGGCAGAAGACCCCTCCACTTT. This chain links TRBV19 with TRBJ1-6; maybe TRBD1 (5 bases). Trimming stripped 5 bases from V and 12 bases from J, with 20 bases between. CDR3 length: 15 amino acids. CDR1 is LNHDA and CDR2 is SQIVND in the germline V gene (reference sequence). The whole variable domain, remainder taken from reference TRBV19 and TRBJ1-6, is DGGITQSPKYLFRKEGQNVTLSCEQNLNHDAMYWYRQDPGQGLRLIYYSQIVNDFQKGDIAEGYSVSREKKESFPLTVTSAQKNPTAFYLCASSFPEWGRRPLHFGNGTRLTVT.

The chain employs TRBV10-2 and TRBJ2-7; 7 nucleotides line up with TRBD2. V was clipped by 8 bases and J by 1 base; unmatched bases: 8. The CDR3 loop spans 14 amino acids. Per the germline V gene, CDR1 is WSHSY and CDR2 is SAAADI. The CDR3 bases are TGCGCCAGCGGTTTTCAGGGACTATCCTACGAGCAGTACTTC. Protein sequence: CASGFQGLSYEQYF.

Written as DNA, the CDR3 is TGTGCCTGGAATACAGGGGGACAGCCCCAGCATTTT. Encoded protein: CAWNTGGQPQHF. This rearrangement joins TRBV30 to TRBJ1-5; 8 positions agree with TRBD1. Losses at the gene ends were 4 bases for V and 7 bases for J; bases not matched to a gene: 3. CDR1 and CDR2 (germline): GTSNPN, SVGIG (reference sequence). The CDR3 covers 12 residues.

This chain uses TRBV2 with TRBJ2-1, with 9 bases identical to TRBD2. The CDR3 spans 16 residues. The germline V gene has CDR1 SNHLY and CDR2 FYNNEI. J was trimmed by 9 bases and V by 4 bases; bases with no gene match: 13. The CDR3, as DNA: TGTGCCAGCAGTGTGGGCGGGACTAGCCGGGTGGGTGAGCAGTTCTTC. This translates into CASSVGGTSRVGEQFF.

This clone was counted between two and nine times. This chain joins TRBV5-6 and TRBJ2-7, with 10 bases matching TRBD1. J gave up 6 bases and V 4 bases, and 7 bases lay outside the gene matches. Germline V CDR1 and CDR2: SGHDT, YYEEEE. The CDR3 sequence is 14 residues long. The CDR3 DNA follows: TGTGCCAGCAGCCCGCGACAGGGGGCTCGCGAGCAGTACTTC. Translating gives CASSPRQGAREQYF.

CDR3 nucleotides: TGTGCCAGCAGCTCGCCCGTGTGGGGAGAGACCCAGTACTTC. It encodes CASSSPVWGETQYF. V gene TRBV11-2 combines with J gene TRBJ2-5; D is uncertain. This CDR3 has 14 residues. The germline CDR1 and CDR2 sequences are SGHAT and FQNNGV. V was clipped by 4 bases and J by 4 bases, with 13 bases between them. The full variable domain, its missing parts supplied by reference TRBV11-2 and TRBJ2-5, is EAGVAQSPRYKIIEKRQSVAFWCNPISGHATLYWYQQILGQGPKLLIQFQNNGVVDDSQLPKDRFSAERLKGVDSTLKIQPAKLEDSAVYLCASSSPVWGETQYFGPGTRLLVL.

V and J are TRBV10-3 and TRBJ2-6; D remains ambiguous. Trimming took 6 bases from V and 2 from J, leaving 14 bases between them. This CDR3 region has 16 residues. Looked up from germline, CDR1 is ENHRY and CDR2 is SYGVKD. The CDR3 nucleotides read TGTGCCATCAGGAAGGTTCGAGGTCCTGGGGCCAACGTCCTGACTTTC. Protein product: CAIRKVRGPGANVLTF.

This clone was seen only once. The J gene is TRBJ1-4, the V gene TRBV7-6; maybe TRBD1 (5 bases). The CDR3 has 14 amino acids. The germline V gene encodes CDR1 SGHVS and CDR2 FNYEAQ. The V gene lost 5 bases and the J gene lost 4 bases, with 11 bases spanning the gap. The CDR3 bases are TGTGCCAGCAGCGCCGGGGCCTATAATGAAAAACTGTTTTTT. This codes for CASSAGAYNEKLFF. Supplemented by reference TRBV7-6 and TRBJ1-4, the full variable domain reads GAGVSQSPRYKVTKRGQDVALRCDPISGHVSLYWYRQALGQGPEFLTYFNYEAQQDKSGLPNDRFSAERPEGSISTLTIQRTEQRDSAMYRCASSAGAYNEKLFFGSGTQLSVL.

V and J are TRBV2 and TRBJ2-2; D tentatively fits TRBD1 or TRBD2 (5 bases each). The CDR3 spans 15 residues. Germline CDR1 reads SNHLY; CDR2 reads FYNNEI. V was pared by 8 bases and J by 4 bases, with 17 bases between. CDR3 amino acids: CASGRDAGITGELFF. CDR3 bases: TGTGCCAGCGGAAGGGACGCAGGGATCACCGGGGAGCTGTTTTTT.

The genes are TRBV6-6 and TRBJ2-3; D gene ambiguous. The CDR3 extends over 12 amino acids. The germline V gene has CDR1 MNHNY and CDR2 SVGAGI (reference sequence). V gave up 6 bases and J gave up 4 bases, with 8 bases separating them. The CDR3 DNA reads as TGTGCCAGCAGCAAGAATCCAGATACGCAGTATTTT. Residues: CASSKNPDTQYF.

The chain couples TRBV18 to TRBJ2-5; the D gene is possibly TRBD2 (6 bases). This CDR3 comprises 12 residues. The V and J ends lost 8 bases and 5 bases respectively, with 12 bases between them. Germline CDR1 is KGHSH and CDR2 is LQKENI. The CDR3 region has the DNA TGTGCCAGCCGTGGGGCGGGGGAGACCCAGTACTTC. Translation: CASRGAGETQYF.

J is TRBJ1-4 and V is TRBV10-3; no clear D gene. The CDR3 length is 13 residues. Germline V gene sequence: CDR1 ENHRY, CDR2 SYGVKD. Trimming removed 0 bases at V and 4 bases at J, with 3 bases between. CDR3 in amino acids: CAISESLNEKLFF. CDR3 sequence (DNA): TGTGCCATCAGTGAGTCGCTTAATGAAAAACTGTTTTTT.

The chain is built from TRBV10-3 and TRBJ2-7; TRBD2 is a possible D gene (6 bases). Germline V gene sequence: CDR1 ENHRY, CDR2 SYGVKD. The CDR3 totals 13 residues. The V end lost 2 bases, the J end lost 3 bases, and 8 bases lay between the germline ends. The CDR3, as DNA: TGTGCCATCAGTGAGGCTAGCGACTACGAGCAGTACTTC. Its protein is CAISEASDYEQYF.

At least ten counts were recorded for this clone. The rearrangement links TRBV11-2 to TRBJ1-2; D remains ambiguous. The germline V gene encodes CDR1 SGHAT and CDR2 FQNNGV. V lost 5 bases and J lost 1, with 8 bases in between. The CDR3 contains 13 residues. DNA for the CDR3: TGTGCCAGCAGCGCGGACCTTAACTATGGCTACACCTTC. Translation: CASSADLNYGYTF.